This is a list of T cell receptor beta chains from one sample in a study of T cells in Graves' hyperthyroidism and ophthalmopathy. TCRdb independently ran MiXCR on the multiplex PCR reads; one entry per CDR3 protein. The table includes fewer than 350,000 distinct CDR3 sequences, about 18% detected once. The source material was blood. These receptors were collected from a woman in her forties or fifties with Graves' hyperthyroidism. CDR3s include the opening cysteine and the closing phenylalanine or tryptophan. A D gene is named only where the DNA matches it firmly. Size values are once, few and many counts, or a class for expanded clones, and some rows have none.

J: TRBJ2-5
D: TRBD1
size: -
V: TRBV18
DNA: TGTGCCAGCTCTCGCACTGACAAGAACAGGGGCTCCCAAGAGACCCAGTACTTC
CDR3: CASSRTDKNRGSQETQYF

J: TRBJ2-7
D: -
size: many
V: TRBV2
DNA: TGTGCCGGTCTCGACCAGGGGCCGGGGGACGAGCAGTACTTC
CDR3: CAGLDQGPGDEQYF

J: TRBJ1-6
D: -
size: few
V: TRBV12-3/TRBV12-4
DNA: TGTGCCAGCAGTTTAGGGTTGAATAATTCACCCCTCCACTTT
CDR3: CASSLGLNNSPLHF

J: TRBJ1-6
D: -
size: -
V: TRBV20-1
DNA: TGCAGTGCTAGACCGGAGCTCCCTTATAATTCACCCCTCCACTTT
CDR3: CSARPELPYNSPLHF

J: TRBJ1-4
D: -
size: few
V: TRBV6-1
DNA: TGTGCCAGCAGTGCTCCCCAAGGACAGCTTGCAACTAATGAAAAACTGTTTTTT
CDR3: CASSAPQGQLATNEKLFF

J: TRBJ2-1
D: -
size: few
V: TRBV11-2
DNA: TGTGCCAGCAGCTTAGCCCAAACAGGGTTTGAGCAGTTCTTC
CDR3: CASSLAQTGFEQFF

J: TRBJ2-5
D: TRBD2
size: many
V: TRBV3-1
DNA: TGTGCCAGCAGCCAATCTAGCGGGGACAAAGAGACCCAGTACTTC
CDR3: CASSQSSGDKETQYF

J: TRBJ1-1
D: TRBD1
size: many
V: TRBV3-1
DNA: TGTGCCAGCAGCGAGACAGGGCGGACTGAAGCTTTCTTT
CDR3: CASSETGRTEAFF

J: TRBJ1-2
D: -
size: few
V: TRBV13
DNA: TGTGCCAGCAGCTTCGGCCAATCGGGTGGCTACACCTTC
CDR3: CASSFGQSGGYTF

J: TRBJ2-1
D: -
size: many
V: TRBV6-1
DNA: TGTGCCAGCCTAGGAATCGGGGTCAATGAGCAGTTCTTC
CDR3: CASLGIGVNEQFF

J: TRBJ1-1
D: -
size: many
V: TRBV2
DNA: TGTGCCAGCAGTGAATTATGGGGAAACACTGAAGCTTTCTTT
CDR3: CASSELWGNTEAFF

J: TRBJ2-5
D: -
size: many
V: TRBV11-2
DNA: TGTGCCAGCAGCTTTACGGGGGAAGAGACCCAGTACTTC
CDR3: CASSFTGEETQYF

J: TRBJ2-1
D: -
size: many
V: TRBV12-3/TRBV12-4
DNA: TGTGCCAGCAGCATACAGGGTAATGAGCAGTTCTTC
CDR3: CASSIQGNEQFF

J: TRBJ1-5
D: -
size: few
V: TRBV29-1
DNA: TGCAGCCCCCGGTTAAGGCCCAGAAGCAATCAGCCCCAGCATTTT
CDR3: CSPRLRPRSNQPQHF

J: TRBJ1-3
D: -
size: -
V: TRBV11-2
DNA: TGTGCCAGCAGCTTAGAGCAGGGCGCTGGAAACACCATATATTTT
CDR3: CASSLEQGAGNTIYF

J: TRBJ2-5
D: -
size: few
V: TRBV6-1
DNA: TGTGCCAGCAGTCAATCTTCAGAAGAAGAGACCCAGTACTTC
CDR3: CASSQSSEEETQYF

J: TRBJ2-7
D: TRBD2
size: -
V: TRBV2
DNA: TGTGCCAGCAGTCGGGGGGGCCAGGAGTACTTC
CDR3: CASSRGGQEYF

J: TRBJ1-5
D: -
size: many
V: TRBV12-3/TRBV12-4
DNA: TGTGCCAGCAGTTCACAGGATAGCAATCAGCCCCAGCATTTT
CDR3: CASSSQDSNQPQHF

J: TRBJ1-1
D: -
size: many
V: TRBV6-1
DNA: TGTGCCACCTCATCCGGGGGCGGAGGAGTCACTGAAGCTTTCTTT
CDR3: CATSSGGGGVTEAFF

J: TRBJ1-5
D: TRBD1
size: many
V: TRBV6-1
DNA: TGTGCCAGCAGGAGACAGGGAGGCAATCAGCCCCAGCATTTT
CDR3: CASRRQGGNQPQHF

J: TRBJ1-2
D: -
size: many
V: TRBV6-1
DNA: TGTGCCAGCAGTGAAAAGTACATCGGGGACTATGGCTACACCTTC
CDR3: CASSEKYIGDYGYTF

J: TRBJ1-1
D: -
size: -
V: TRBV6-5
DNA: TGTGCCAGCAGTTTCCGTCTGAACGTGGGCACTGAAGCTTTCTTT
CDR3: CASSFRLNVGTEAFF

J: TRBJ1-1
D: -
size: -
V: TRBV4-1
DNA: TGCGCCAGCAGCCTAGGACCGGAGAATCGATACCCCCTGAAGGAAGCTTTCTTT
CDR3: CASSLGPENRYPLKEAFF

J: TRBJ1-1
D: -
size: many
V: TRBV4-1
DNA: TGCGCCAGCAGCCAAGGCGCAGACAGTCAGAACACTGAAGCTTTCTTT
CDR3: CASSQGADSQNTEAFF

J: TRBJ1-5
D: -
size: few
V: TRBV4-1
DNA: TGCGCCAGCAGCCAAGGGGTAGGGATAAATCAGCCCCAGCATTTT
CDR3: CASSQGVGINQPQHF

J: TRBJ2-4
D: -
size: -
V: TRBV19
DNA: TGTGCCAGTAGTATGGGGCAGGACAAAAACATTCAGTACTTC
CDR3: CASSMGQDKNIQYF

J: TRBJ1-2
D: -
size: -
V: TRBV20-1
DNA: TGCAGTGCGAGGTGGGGAAATGGCTACACCTTC
CDR3: CSARWGNGYTF

J: TRBJ2-7
D: -
size: -
V: TRBV2
DNA: TGTGCCAGCAGTGATCCAGGAGGGGGAACCTACGAGCAGTACTTC
CDR3: CASSDPGGGTYEQYF

J: TRBJ2-1
D: -
size: many
V: TRBV14
DNA: TGTGCCAGCAGCCTGCGTCCTCTTAGCTCCTACAATGAGCAGTTCTTC
CDR3: CASSLRPLSSYNEQFF

J: TRBJ1-1
D: -
size: -
V: TRBV28
DNA: TGTGCCAGCAGTCTATCTAATAGTGGCTCCACTGAAGCTTTCTTT
CDR3: CASSLSNSGSTEAFF

J: TRBJ1-4
D: -
size: -
V: TRBV20-1
DNA: TGCAGTGCTAGATTCGGAAGCCTGGGGGAAAAACTGTTTTTT
CDR3: CSARFGSLGEKLFF

J: TRBJ1-6
D: -
size: -
V: TRBV9
DNA: TGTGCCAGCAGCTTAGCAGGTTCGAGGGTCGGGTCACCCCTCCACTTT
CDR3: CASSLAGSRVGSPLHF

J: TRBJ1-6
D: -
size: -
V: TRBV6-1
DNA: TGTGCCAGCAGTCGCAGGGGTCGGGATTCACCCCTCCACTTT
CDR3: CASSRRGRDSPLHF

J: TRBJ2-5
D: TRBD2
size: many
V: TRBV12-5
DNA: TGTGCTAGTGGTTTGTACGGGACTAGCAGAGACGAGACCCAGTACTTC
CDR3: CASGLYGTSRDETQYF

J: TRBJ2-6
D: -
size: few
V: TRBV7-3
DNA: TGTGCCAGCAGCTATCAATCTGGGGCCAACGTCCTGACTTTC
CDR3: CASSYQSGANVLTF

J: TRBJ1-2
D: -
size: many
V: TRBV5-1
DNA: TGCGCCAGCAGCTTGGGAAGGGGCCAGGGCTACACCTTC
CDR3: CASSLGRGQGYTF

J: TRBJ1-6
D: TRBD1
size: few
V: TRBV12-3/TRBV12-4
DNA: TGTGCCAGCAGCTCGGGACAGTCATATTCACCCCTCCACTTT
CDR3: CASSSGQSYSPLHF

J: TRBJ1-2
D: TRBD1
size: many
V: TRBV2
DNA: TGTGCCAGCAGCTCGGACAGGCTGGGCTATGGCTACACCTTC
CDR3: CASSSDRLGYGYTF

J: TRBJ2-7
D: -
size: -
V: TRBV7-9
DNA: TGTGCCAGCAGCTTACACCCGCCATGGATATACGAGCAGTACTTC
CDR3: CASSLHPPWIYEQYF

J: TRBJ2-7
D: -
size: many
V: TRBV11-2
DNA: TGTGCCAGCAGCTCCCTAGAGGGCGGCGAGCAGTACTTC
CDR3: CASSSLEGGEQYF

J: TRBJ2-7
D: -
size: many
V: TRBV7-3
DNA: TGTGCCAGCAGCTTGTCCCCCGGGAGCGCCGGCGAGCAGTACTTC
CDR3: CASSLSPGSAGEQYF

J: TRBJ2-7
D: TRBD1
size: -
V: TRBV28
DNA: TGTGCCAGCACTTTGGGGACAGGGGGCTACGAGCAGTACTTC
CDR3: CASTLGTGGYEQYF

J: TRBJ1-5
D: -
size: few
V: TRBV6-7
DNA: TGTGCCAGCAGTTACGGCAGGAGAAGCAATCAGCCCCAGCATTTT
CDR3: CASSYGRRSNQPQHF

J: TRBJ2-1
D: TRBD2
size: -
V: TRBV4-2
DNA: TGTGCCAGCAGCCGCCTAACTAGCGGGAATTCGAATGAGCAGTTCTTC
CDR3: CASSRLTSGNSNEQFF

J: TRBJ2-1
D: -
size: few
V: TRBV20-1
DNA: TGCAGTGCTAGAGATCATCGGGTGGGCTTCCTCAATGAGCAGTTCTTC
CDR3: CSARDHRVGFLNEQFF

J: TRBJ2-3
D: TRBD2
size: many
V: TRBV2
DNA: TGTGCCAGCAGTGGGAATAGCGGGGGGGAAGATACGCAGTATTTT
CDR3: CASSGNSGGEDTQYF

J: TRBJ2-3
D: -
size: -
V: TRBV4-2
DNA: TGTGCCAGCAGGCAAGAGGGGCCGGGAGATACGCAGTATTTT
CDR3: CASRQEGPGDTQYF

J: TRBJ2-5
D: TRBD1
size: few
V: TRBV6-1
DNA: TGTGCCGGAGCCCGGGGACAGGGGCCAAAAGAGACCCAGTACTTC
CDR3: CAGARGQGPKETQYF

J: TRBJ1-2
D: -
size: few
V: TRBV7-2
DNA: TGTGCCAGCAGCTTAGCGGCAGAGAACTATGGCTACACCTTC
CDR3: CASSLAAENYGYTF

J: TRBJ2-7
D: TRBD1
size: many
V: TRBV28
DNA: TGTGCCAGCAGTTTAAAACAGGGGGTTTCCTACGAGCAGTACTTC
CDR3: CASSLKQGVSYEQYF